Listed below are T cell receptor beta chains from one sample, sequenced in a study of TIL therapy for anti-PD-1-resistant metastatic lung cancer. The protocol was immunoSEQ multiplex PCR, while the TCRdb copy is restricted to in-frame clones and leaves out a portion. The sample has approximately 92,000 clones, around 71% seen once. Material: tumor tissue, obtained at baseline. The origin of the receptors is a person aged 25 to 80 with non-small cell lung cancer. CDR3s include the opening cysteine and the closing phenylalanine or tryptophan. The D gene is left open where the match is weak. Rows give clone size only sometimes, using once, few, many, or a class for an expanded clone.

length	V	D	size	J	CDR3	DNA
18	TRBV6-2/TRBV6-3	TRBD2	.	TRBJ2-4	CASSYRDLAGQPKNIQYF	TGTGCCAGCAGTTACCGGGACCTAGCGGGACAACCCAAAAACATTCAGTACTTC
12	TRBV11-2	.	.	TRBJ2-7	CASSLEGGEQYF	TGTGCCAGCAGCTTAGAGGGGGGCGAGCAGTACTTC
16	TRBV3-1/TRBV3-2	TRBD1	few	TRBJ2-1	CASSQDRTGGENEQFF	TGTGCCAGCAGCCAAGATAGGACAGGGGGTGAGAATGAGCAGTTCTTC
14	TRBV18	.	.	TRBJ2-1	CASSPREEYNEQFF	TGTGCCAGCTCACCACGCGAGGAGTACAATGAGCAGTTCTTC
11	TRBV6-2/TRBV6-3	.	.	TRBJ2-1	CASSRGNEQFF	TGTGCCAGCAGTAGGGGCAATGAGCAGTTCTTC
17	TRBV7-3	TRBD2	.	TRBJ2-2	CASSFASGRWNTGELFF	TGTGCCAGCAGCTTTGCTAGCGGGAGGTGGAACACCGGGGAGCTGTTTTTT
13	TRBV7-9	.	.	TRBJ2-7	CASSSRQFPEQYF	TGTGCCAGCAGCTCTAGACAATTCCCCGAGCAGTACTTC
15	TRBV5-1	TRBD2	.	TRBJ2-3	CASSPTSGVSDTQYF	TGCGCCAGCAGCCCGACTAGCGGGGTATCAGATACGCAGTATTTT
16	TRBV5-1	.	few	TRBJ1-1	CASSLEASVMNTEAFF	TGCGCCAGCAGCTTGGAGGCCAGCGTGATGAACACTGAAGCTTTCTTT
14	TRBV27	TRBD2	few	TRBJ2-7	CASSTGLAGIEQYF	TGTGCCAGCAGCACGGGACTAGCGGGAATCGAGCAGTACTTC
14	TRBV6-6	.	.	TRBJ2-7	CASSYSQDTYEQYF	TGTGCCAGCAGTTACTCCCAGGATACCTACGAGCAGTACTTC